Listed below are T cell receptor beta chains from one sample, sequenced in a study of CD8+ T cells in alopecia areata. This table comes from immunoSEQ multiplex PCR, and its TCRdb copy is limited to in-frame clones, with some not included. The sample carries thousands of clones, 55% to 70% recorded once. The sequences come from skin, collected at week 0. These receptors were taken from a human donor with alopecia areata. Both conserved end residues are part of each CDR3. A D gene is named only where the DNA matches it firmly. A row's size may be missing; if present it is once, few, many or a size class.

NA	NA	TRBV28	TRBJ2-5	TGTGCCAGCAGTCGAAATGGAGCGGCTACCCAGTACTTC	CASSRNGAATQYF
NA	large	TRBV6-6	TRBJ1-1	TGTGCCAGCACCCCCGGGCGGGGGAGGAACACTGAAGCTTTCTTT	CASTPGRGRNTEAFF
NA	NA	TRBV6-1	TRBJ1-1	TGTGCCAGCAGTGAACATACAGGCATTCTTGAAGCTTTCTTT	CASSEHTGILEAFF
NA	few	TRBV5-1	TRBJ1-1	TGCGCCAGCAGCTTGGGAACAGGAGGCACTGAAGCTTTCTTT	CASSLGTGGTEAFF
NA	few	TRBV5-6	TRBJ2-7	TGTGCCAGCAGCTTGGGACTAGAGGTAGACGAGCAGTACTTC	CASSLGLEVDEQYF
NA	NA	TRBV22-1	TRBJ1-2	TGTCCTGGGAGTATCCGTAGAAACGAGAAAGACCTATGGCTACACTTC	CPGSIRRNEKDLWLHF
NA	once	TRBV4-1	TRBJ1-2	TGCGCCAGCAGCCAAGGAACCGGGGGCGGCGGCTATGGCTACACCTTC	CASSQGTGGGGYGYTF
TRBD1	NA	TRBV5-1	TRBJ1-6	TGCGCCAGCAGTACGGACAGGGGGAATTCACCCCTCCACTTT	CASSTDRGNSPLHF
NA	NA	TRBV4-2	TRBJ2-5	TGTGCCAGCAGCGCCCGGGACGGTGAGACCCAGTACTTC	CASSARDGETQYF
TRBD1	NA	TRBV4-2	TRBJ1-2	TGTGCCAGCAGCCTGGGACAGGGGACCCTAATTGCTAACTATGGCTACACCTTC	CASSLGQGTLIANYGYTF
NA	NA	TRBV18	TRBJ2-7	TGTGCCAGCTCATCACCTTACACCTACGCCACCTACGAGCAGTACTTC	CASSSPYTYATYEQYF
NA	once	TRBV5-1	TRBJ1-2	TGCGCCAGCAGCTTGGGTAACTATGGCTACACCTTC	CASSLGNYGYTF
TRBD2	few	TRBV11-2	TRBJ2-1	TGTGCCAGCAGCTTAGATCGTGGCGGGAGTGAATACAATGAGCAGTTCTTC	CASSLDRGGSEYNEQFF
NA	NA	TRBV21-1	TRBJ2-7	TGTGCCAGCAGCAGAAGCAGGGGGAGAGTATCCGAGCAGTACTTC	CASSRSRGRVSEQYF
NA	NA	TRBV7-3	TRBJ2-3	TGTGCCAGCCCCCCTCTAACACTGACAGATACGCAGTATTTT	CASPPLTLTDTQYF
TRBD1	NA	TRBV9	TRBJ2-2	TGTGCCAGCAGCGTAATTGTAAGGGGACAGGGGACCGGGGAGCTGTTTTTT	CASSVIVRGQGTGELFF
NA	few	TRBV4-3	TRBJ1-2	TGCGCCAGCAGCCAAGTCCGATCAGGGGCCTATGGCTACACCTTC	CASSQVRSGAYGYTF
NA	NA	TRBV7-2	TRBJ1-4	TGTGCCAGCAGCCAAGGGTTTTCAACTAATGAAAAACTGTTTTTT	CASSQGFSTNEKLFF